These 26 T cell receptor beta chains originate from one sample sequenced in a study of blood T cell repertoires in COVID-19. Data came from immunoSEQ multiplex PCR; TCRdb stores just in-frame clones and leaves some out. The sample has approximately 16,000 clones; roughly 88% are singletons. The sample comprised peripheral blood. Every receptor here comes from a human donor in a cohort sampled during active COVID-19.

This chain joins TRBV5-1 and TRBJ2-3; D is unclear. This CDR3 is built from 15 residues. Trimming removed 0 bases at V and 2 bases at J, with 10 bases between. Germline V gives CDR1 SGHRS, CDR2 YFSETQ. Written as DNA, the CDR3 is TGCGCCAGCAGCTTGGCTAGTCATGTCACAGATACGCAGTATTTT. Its translation is CASSLASHVTDTQYF.

This sequence joins TRBV5-8 and TRBJ2-5; the match to TRBD2 covers 9 bases. The ends lost 0 bases at V and 0 bases at J; junction bases unmatched: 6. The germline CDR1 and CDR2 sequences are SGHTS and YDEGEE. The length of the CDR3 is 17 residues. CDR3 sequence (DNA): TGTGCCAGCAGCTTGGTAAGGGCTAGCGGGGACCAAGAGACCCAGTACTTC. It yields the protein CASSLVRASGDQETQYF.

This clone was seen only once. The rearrangement links TRBV19 to TRBJ1-2; no clear D gene. Trimming removed 10 bases from V and 1 base from J, with 10 bases in between. CDR3 length: 12 residues. Per the germline V gene, CDR1 is LNHDA and CDR2 is SQIVND (reference sequence). In nucleotides, the CDR3 is TGTGCCACCGCGACGGGTAACTATGGCTACACCTTC. Its translation is CATATGNYGYTF.

In its sample, this clone was seen a few times. The chain combines TRBV30 with TRBJ1-2, with D hard to call. The CDR3 has 12 residues. Trimming removed 4 bases from V and 6 bases from J, with 12 bases in between. In germline, CDR1 is GTSNPN, CDR2 SVGIG (reference sequence). Here the CDR3 reads CAWTRGGHGYTF. In DNA, the CDR3 is TGTGCCTGGACCCGAGGTGGCCATGGCTACACCTTC.

CDR3 loop: CASSLIPTGETQYF. In nucleotides, the CDR3 is TGCGCCAGCAGCTTGATTCCCACCGGAGAGACCCAGTACTTC. V gene TRBV5-1 combines with J gene TRBJ2-5; the D is unclear. This CDR3 has 14 amino acids. V lost 1 base, J lost 4 bases, and 11 bases lay in between. Germline lookup yields CDR1 SGHRS and CDR2 YFSETQ.

This clone was observed a single time. The chain joins TRBV7-9 to TRBJ1-1; D possibly corresponds to TRBD1 (6 bases). The germline V gene has CDR1 SEHNR and CDR2 FQNEAQ (reference sequence). The CDR3 sequence is 12 residues long. Trimming removed 3 bases at V and 11 bases at J, with 13 bases between. CDR3 DNA: TGTGCCAGCAGCTTTCGCAGGGGAGTTGCTTTCTTT. It yields the protein CASSFRRGVAFF.

The rearrangement joins TRBV25-1 to TRBJ1-1, with 8 positions matching TRBD1. This CDR3 is built from 14 residues. V shed 5 bases, J shed 2 bases, and the junction held 4 bases outside the gene matches. Germline V gene data show CDR1 as MGHDK and CDR2 as SYGVNS. The CDR3 nucleotides are TGTGCCAGCAGTTCCGACAGGGGTAACACTGAAGCTTTCTTT. It specifies CASSSDRGNTEAFF.

The chain couples TRBV10-3 to TRBJ1-3, with D hard to call. Trimming stripped 8 bases from V and 0 bases from J, with 11 bases between. Looked up from germline, CDR1 is ENHRY and CDR2 is SYGVKD. The CDR3 consists of 14 residues. In DNA form, the CDR3 reads TGTGCCATCCTTGCGGATGTCTCTGGAAACACCATATATTTT. Amino acids: CAILADVSGNTIYF.

The chain combines TRBV10-3 with TRBJ2-7, with D perhaps TRBD1 (6 bases). V lost 4 bases and J 4 bases, leaving 11 bases between the germline ends. This CDR3 is built from 13 residues. The germline gives CDR1 ENHRY, CDR2 SYGVKD. The DNA of the CDR3 is TGTGCCATCAGTGGTGGGGGCACGTACGAGCAGTACTTC. It specifies CAISGGGTYEQYF.

In this sample, this clone turned up once. The rearrangement joins TRBV28 to TRBJ2-5, with 9 bases fitting TRBD1. Germline lookup yields CDR1 MDHEN and CDR2 SYDVKM. V lost 3 bases and J lost 4; bases outside the gene matches: 9. The CDR3 extends over 16 amino acids. The CDR3 coding sequence is TGTGCCAGCAGTTTCCCGGGACAGGGAGGATCAGAGACCCAGTACTTC. Its protein product is CASSFPGQGGSETQYF.

Here the CDR3 reads CASSYLEGTEAFF. In DNA form, the CDR3 reads TGTGCCAGCAGTTACCTGGAGGGCACTGAAGCTTTCTTT. The V call is TRBV6-5, the J call TRBJ1-1; D is ambiguous. Deletions cut 2 bases from V and 4 bases from J, with 8 bases between. The CDR3 extends over 13 amino acids. From germline, CDR1 is MNHEY and CDR2 SVGAGI.

The gene calls are TRBV28 and TRBJ1-6, with TRBD1 matching 8 bases. The CDR3 consists of 17 residues. The junction had 6 bases not matched to a gene; V was cut back by 5 bases and J by 0 bases. Germline CDR1 MDHEN, CDR2 SYDVKM. CDR3 region: CASSPRQGSSYNSPLHF. The CDR3 nucleotides read TGTGCCAGCAGTCCTCGACAGGGGAGCTCCTATAATTCACCCCTCCACTTT.

The chain is built from TRBV30 and TRBJ1-1; 8 nucleotides match TRBD1. With V trimmed by 4 bases and J by 1 base, 11 bases remained unmatched. Germline V gene sequence: CDR1 GTSNPN, CDR2 SVGIG (reference sequence). This CDR3 region has 16 residues. CDR3 region: CAWKTQGAVKNTEAFF. CDR3 DNA sequence: TGTGCCTGGAAAACGCAGGGGGCCGTAAAGAACACTGAAGCTTTCTTT.

The rearrangement joins TRBV7-9 to TRBJ1-2, with no clear D. This CDR3 comprises 14 residues. V lost 3 bases and J 4 bases, leaving 12 bases between the germline ends. Germline CDR1 is SEHNR and CDR2 is FQNEAQ (reference sequence). CDR3 in amino acids: CASSFIQEGYGYTF. The CDR3 region has the DNA TGTGCCAGCAGCTTTATTCAGGAAGGCTATGGCTACACCTTC. The full variable domain, its missing parts supplied by reference TRBV7-9 and TRBJ1-2, is DTGVSQNPRHKITKRGQNVTFRCDPISEHNRLYWYRQTLGQGPEFLTYFQNEAQLEKSRLLSDRFSAERPKGSFSTLEIQRTEQGDSAMYLCASSFIQEGYGYTFGSGTRLTVV.

The gene calls are TRBV7-8 and TRBJ1-2; 8 nucleotides match TRBD1. Losses at the gene ends were 5 bases for V and 7 bases for J; bases not matched to a gene: 6. CDR3 length: 13 amino acids. Germline lookup yields CDR1 SGHVS and CDR2 FQNEAQ. The DNA for the CDR3 is TGTGCCAGCAGCCTGGACAGGGTACGTGGCTACACCTTC. It codes for CASSLDRVRGYTF.

V and J are TRBV9 and TRBJ1-1; tentatively, D is TRBD1 (6 bases). Germline V lookup: CDR1 SGDLS, CDR2 YYNGEE. The CDR3 loop spans 14 amino acids. Trimming removed 4 bases from V and 3 bases from J, with 13 bases in between. The CDR3 loop reads CASSPRGSHTEAFF. CDR3 nucleotides: TGTGCCAGCAGCCCCAGGGGTTCGCACACTGAAGCTTTCTTT.

This clone was seen only a few times. This chain uses TRBV12-5 with TRBJ1-6; a weak D match, TRBD1 (6 bases). This CDR3 has 18 amino acids. V was shortened by 5 bases and J by 1 base, with 18 bases between the two germline ends. The germline V gene has CDR1 LGHNT and CDR2 FRNRAP. CDR3 DNA: TGTGCTAGTGGTCCACACGGGGGGGCTCAGTCCTATAATTCACCCCTCCACTTT. Its protein product is CASGPHGGAQSYNSPLHF.

There are a few counts of this clone. This rearrangement joins TRBV27 to TRBJ2-7, with D possibly TRBD2 on 5 matching bases. Germline loops: CDR1 MNHEY, CDR2 SMNVEV (reference sequence). V was cut by 0 bases and J by 3 bases, with 15 bases left in between. The CDR3 is 16 residues long. CDR3 residues: CASSLSPGITFYEQYF. CDR3 nucleotide sequence: TGTGCCAGCAGTTTATCGCCGGGAATAACCTTCTACGAGCAGTACTTC.

The chain is built from TRBV6-5 and TRBJ2-2, with 7 nucleotides matching TRBD2. This CDR3 is 14 amino acids long. CDR1 and CDR2 from the germline V gene are MNHEY and SVGAGI. The V segment lost 7 bases and the J segment 5 bases; nucleotides outside the gene matches: 7. CDR3 sequence: CASTVGGATGELFF. In nucleotides, the CDR3 is TGTGCCAGCACTGTGGGAGGGGCTACCGGGGAGCTGTTTTTT.

The rearrangement joins TRBV25-1 to TRBJ1-1; D not certain. This CDR3 is 14 amino acids long. Germline V gene data show CDR1 as MGHDK and CDR2 as SYGVNS. Trimming removed 5 bases at V and 5 bases at J, with 15 bases between. The CDR3 DNA reads as TGTGCCAGCAGTCCCCCGGGGAGGGAAACTGAAGCTTTCTTT. Translated: CASSPPGRETEAFF.

The genes are TRBV6-5 and TRBJ2-7, with TRBD1 as a possible D gene (5 bases). The V gene lost 4 bases and the J gene lost 4 bases, with 20 bases spanning the gap. CDR1 is MNHEY and CDR2 is SVGAGI in the germline V gene. The CDR3 extends over 16 amino acids. For the CDR3, the DNA is TGTGCCAGCAGTTCTGACAGCCGAAGTGCCATTTACGAGCAGTACTTC. Protein sequence: CASSSDSRSAIYEQYF.

V gene TRBV28 combines with J gene TRBJ1-2; 9 bases fit TRBD1. The CDR3 has 16 amino acids. V gave up 2 bases and J gave up 4 bases; unmatched junction bases: 8. Germline V gene sequence: CDR1 MDHEN, CDR2 SYDVKM. CDR3 nucleotides: TGTGCCAGCAGTTTAGGGGGACGGACAGGGGCCTATGGCTACACCTTC. Translating it yields CASSLGGRTGAYGYTF.

The J gene is TRBJ1-4, the V gene TRBV29-1; TRBD1 matches at 9 bases. From germline, CDR1 is SQVTM and CDR2 ANQGSEA. V shed 3 bases and J 1 base; nucleotides not matched to a gene: 3. The CDR3 consists of 15 residues. The CDR3 bases are TGCAGCGTTGATAGGGGACAGGGAACTAATGAAAAACTGTTTTTT. Residues: CSVDRGQGTNEKLFF.

This rearrangement joins TRBV19 to TRBJ2-1; D is ambiguous. CDR3 size: 13 residues. The V and J ends lost 1 base and 6 bases respectively, with 7 bases between them. CDR1 LNHDA and CDR2 SQIVND come from the germline V gene (reference sequence). This CDR3 reads CASSIGRANEQFF. The DNA of the CDR3 is TGTGCCAGTAGTATAGGTAGAGCCAATGAGCAGTTCTTC.

This rearrangement joins TRBV7-2 to TRBJ1-5; 8 nucleotides agree with TRBD1. Germline CDR1 SGHTA, CDR2 FQGNSA. The CDR3 sequence is 16 residues long. The junction had 10 bases not matched to a gene; V was cut back by 2 bases and J by 7 bases. The CDR3 here is CASSLYQGAVVQPQHF. CDR3 in DNA: TGTGCCAGCAGCTTATACCAGGGGGCGGTGGTCCAGCCCCAGCATTTT.

V gene TRBV7-8 combines with J gene TRBJ1-2; the match to TRBD1 covers 8 bases. Looked up from germline, CDR1 is SGHVS and CDR2 is FQNEAQ. The CDR3 covers 17 residues. V shed 1 base and J 0 bases; nucleotides not matched to a gene: 7. CDR3 DNA: TGTGCCAGCAGCTTAGTTGGCAGGGGGCCAACTAACTATGGCTACACCTTC. Protein sequence: CASSLVGRGPTNYGYTF. Full variable domain (rest looked up from reference TRBV7-8 and TRBJ1-2): GAGVSQSPRYKVAKRGQDVALRCDPISGHVSLFWYQQALGQGPEFLTYFQNEAQLDKSGLPSDRFFAERPEGSVSTLKIQRTQQEDSAVYLCASSLVGRGPTNYGYTFGSGTRLTVV.